This TCR beta chain was identified during a study of OX40 agonist ivuxolimab in advanced cancers. Turning to the study itself: Given to patients was ivuxolimab, an agonistic anti-OX40 (CD134) antibody. Head and neck, renal cell, melanoma or hepatocellular carcinoma were the cancers that dose-escalation patients had. Those enrolled were about 80% male, with a mean age of around 55 years and ages from about 20 to 90.

TCRdb's table, derived via immunoSEQ multiplex PCR, lists solely in-frame clones and lacks some. This table holds approximately 51,000 clones, around 77% found once. After removal of 1 base from V and 2 bases from J, the junction contained 2 bases not matched to a gene. The CDR3 loop spans 14 amino acids. In germline, CDR1 is SGDLS, CDR2 YYNGEE. The study sampled blood at baseline, cycle 4 day 1, and cycle 7 day 1. This receptor was obtained from an adult with an advanced solid tumor such as melanoma, head and neck, liver or kidney cancer. The sequencing used CD4+ or CD8+ T cells sorted from blood, collected in a trial of the OX40 agonist ivuxolimab. The genes are TRBV9 and TRBJ2-5, with 7 bases that match TRBD1. The CDR3 is CASSVLGQQETQYF. CDR3 DNA sequence: TGTGCCAGCAGCGTACTGGGACAGCAAGAGACCCAGTACTTC.